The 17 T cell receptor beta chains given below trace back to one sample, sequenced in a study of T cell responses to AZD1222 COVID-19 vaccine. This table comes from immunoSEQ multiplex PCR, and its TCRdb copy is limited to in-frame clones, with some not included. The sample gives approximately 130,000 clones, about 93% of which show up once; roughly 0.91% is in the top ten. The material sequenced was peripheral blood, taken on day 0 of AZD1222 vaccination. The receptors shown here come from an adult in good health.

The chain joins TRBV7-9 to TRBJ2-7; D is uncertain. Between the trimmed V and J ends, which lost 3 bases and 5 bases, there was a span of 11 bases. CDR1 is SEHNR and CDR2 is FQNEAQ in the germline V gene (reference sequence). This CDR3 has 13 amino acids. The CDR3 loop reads CASSFPSGDEQYF. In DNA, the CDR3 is TGTGCCAGCAGCTTCCCCTCTGGGGACGAGCAGTACTTC.

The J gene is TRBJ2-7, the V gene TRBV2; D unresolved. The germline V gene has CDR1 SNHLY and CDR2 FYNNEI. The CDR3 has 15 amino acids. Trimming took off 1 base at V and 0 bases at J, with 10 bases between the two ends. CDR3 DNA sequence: TGTGCCAGCAGTGAAGAAATCGAGAACTCCTACGAGCAGTACTTC. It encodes CASSEEIENSYEQYF.

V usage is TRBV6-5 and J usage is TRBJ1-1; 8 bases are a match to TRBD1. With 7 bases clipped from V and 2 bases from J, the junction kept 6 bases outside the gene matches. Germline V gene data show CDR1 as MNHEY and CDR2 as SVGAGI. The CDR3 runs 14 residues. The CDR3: CASIRTGRNTEAFF. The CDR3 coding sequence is TGTGCCAGCATCAGGACAGGGAGAAACACTGAAGCTTTCTTT.

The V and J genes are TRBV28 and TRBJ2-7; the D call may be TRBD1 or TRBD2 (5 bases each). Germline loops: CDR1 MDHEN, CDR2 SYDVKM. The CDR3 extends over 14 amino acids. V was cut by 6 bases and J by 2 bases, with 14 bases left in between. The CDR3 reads CASRPGTSPYEQYF. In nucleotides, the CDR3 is TGTGCCAGCAGACCCGGGACCAGCCCCTACGAGCAGTACTTC. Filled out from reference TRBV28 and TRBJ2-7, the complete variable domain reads DVKVTQSSRYLVKRTGEKVFLECVQDMDHENMFWYRQDPGLGLRLIYFSYDVKMKEKGDIPEGYSVSREKKERFSLILESASTNQTSMYLCASRPGTSPYEQYFGPGTRLTVT.

The CDR3 region has the DNA TGTGCCACCAGCAGAGATAACGGGGGAGGCAATCAGCCCCAGCATTTT. Its translation is CATSRDNGGGNQPQHF. This rearrangement joins TRBV15 to TRBJ1-5; D is perhaps TRBD1 (5 bases). The CDR3 sequence is 16 residues long. With 0 bases removed from V and 2 bases from J, the gap between germline ends came to 11 bases. Germline lookup yields CDR1 LNHNV and CDR2 YYDKDF (reference sequence).

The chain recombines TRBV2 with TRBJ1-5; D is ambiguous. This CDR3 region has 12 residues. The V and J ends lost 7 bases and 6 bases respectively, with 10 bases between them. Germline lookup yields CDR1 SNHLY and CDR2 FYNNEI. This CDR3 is CASKREGQPQHF. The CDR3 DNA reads TGTGCCAGCAAGCGGGAGGGTCAGCCCCAGCATTTT.

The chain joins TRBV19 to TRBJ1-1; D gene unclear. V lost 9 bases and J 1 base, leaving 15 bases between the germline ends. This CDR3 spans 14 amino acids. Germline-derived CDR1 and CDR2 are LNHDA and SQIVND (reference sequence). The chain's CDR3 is CASGKLHGNTEAFF. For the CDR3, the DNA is TGTGCCAGCGGAAAACTACACGGGAACACTGAAGCTTTCTTT.

DNA of the CDR3: TGTGCCAGCAGGGGTAGGGGGGGGACAGATACGCAGTATTTT. This codes for CASRGRGGTDTQYF. This chain connects TRBV6-6 to TRBJ2-3, with TRBD2 as a possible D gene (7 bases). Germline V lookup: CDR1 MNHNY, CDR2 SVGAGI (reference sequence). The V end lost 6 bases, the J end lost 3 bases, and 13 bases lay between the germline ends. There are 14 residues in the CDR3.

CDR3 coding DNA: TGTGCCAGCAGTTATTTAACGGGACACATGAACACTGAAGCTTTCTTT. Amino acids: CASSYLTGHMNTEAFF. The chain is built from TRBV6-5 and TRBJ1-1; perhaps TRBD1 as D (6 bases). The CDR3 loop spans 16 amino acids. Per the germline V gene, CDR1 is MNHEY and CDR2 is SVGAGI. V lost 3 bases, J lost 0 bases, and 14 bases lay in between.

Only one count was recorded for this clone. CDR3 region: CASSRGQGLNNQPQHF. Here the CDR3 DNA reads TGCGCCAGCAGCCGCGGACAGGGTTTGAACAATCAGCCCCAGCATTTT. The chain combines TRBV4-1 with TRBJ1-5; TRBD1 aligns across 8 bases. V was clipped by 4 bases and J by 3 bases; unmatched bases: 8. Germline values: CDR1 MGHRA, CDR2 YSYEKL. The CDR3 is 16 amino acids.

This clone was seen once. In nucleotides, the CDR3 is TGTGCCAGTAGTATCCCCACCACCGGGGAGCTGTTTTTT. It yields the protein CASSIPTTGELFF. This chain links TRBV19 with TRBJ2-2; the D is unclear. The CDR3 extends over 13 amino acids. The ends were cut back, 3 bases at V and 4 bases at J, with 6 bases in the middle. The germline V gene has CDR1 LNHDA and CDR2 SQIVND (reference sequence). Filled out from reference TRBV19 and TRBJ2-2, the complete variable domain reads DGGITQSPKYLFRKEGQNVTLSCEQNLNHDAMYWYRQDPGQGLRLIYYSQIVNDFQKGDIAEGYSVSREKKESFPLTVTSAQKNPTAFYLCASSIPTTGELFFGEGSRLTVL.

The CDR3 nucleotides read TGTGCCAGCAGCTCGGACAGGGACTCTGGAAACACCATATATTTT. Protein sequence: CASSSDRDSGNTIYF. The rearrangement links TRBV7-9 to TRBJ1-3; TRBD1 matches at 8 bases. CDR1 SEHNR and CDR2 FQNEAQ come from the germline V gene (reference sequence). V lost 4 bases to trimming and J lost 0 bases; unmatched junction nucleotides: 2. This CDR3 comprises 15 residues.

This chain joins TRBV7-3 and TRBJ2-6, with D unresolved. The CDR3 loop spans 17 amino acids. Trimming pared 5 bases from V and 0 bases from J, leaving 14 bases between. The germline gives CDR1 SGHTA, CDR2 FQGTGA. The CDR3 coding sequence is TGTGCCAGCAGCCTCACCGGGCCATACTCTGGGGCCAACGTCCTGACTTTC. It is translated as CASSLTGPYSGANVLTF.

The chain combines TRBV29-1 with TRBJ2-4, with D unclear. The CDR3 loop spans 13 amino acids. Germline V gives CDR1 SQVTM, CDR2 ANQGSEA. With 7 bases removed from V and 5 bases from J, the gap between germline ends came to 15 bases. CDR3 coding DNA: TGCAGCGCTCAAGGCCGGGCGCAAAACATTCAGTACTTC. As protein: CSAQGRAQNIQYF.

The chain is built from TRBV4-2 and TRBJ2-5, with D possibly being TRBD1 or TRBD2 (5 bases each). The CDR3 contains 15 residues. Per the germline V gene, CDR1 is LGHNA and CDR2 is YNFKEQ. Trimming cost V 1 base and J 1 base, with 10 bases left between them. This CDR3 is CASSQVPGTQETQYF. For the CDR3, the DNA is TGTGCCAGCAGCCAAGTTCCGGGGACCCAAGAGACCCAGTACTTC.

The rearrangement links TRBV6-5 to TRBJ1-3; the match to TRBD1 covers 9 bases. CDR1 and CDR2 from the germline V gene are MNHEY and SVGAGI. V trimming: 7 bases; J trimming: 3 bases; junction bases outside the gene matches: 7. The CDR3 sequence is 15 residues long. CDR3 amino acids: CASIPTGGRGNTIYF. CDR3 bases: TGTGCCAGCATTCCGACAGGGGGTCGTGGAAACACCATATATTTT.

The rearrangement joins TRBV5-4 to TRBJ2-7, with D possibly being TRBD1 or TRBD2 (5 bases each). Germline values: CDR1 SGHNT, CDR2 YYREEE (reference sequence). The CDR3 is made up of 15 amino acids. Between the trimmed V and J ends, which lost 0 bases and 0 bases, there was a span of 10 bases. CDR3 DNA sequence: TGTGCCAGCAGCTTGGGGGGGTCCAACTCCTACGAGCAGTACTTC. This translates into CASSLGGSNSYEQYF.